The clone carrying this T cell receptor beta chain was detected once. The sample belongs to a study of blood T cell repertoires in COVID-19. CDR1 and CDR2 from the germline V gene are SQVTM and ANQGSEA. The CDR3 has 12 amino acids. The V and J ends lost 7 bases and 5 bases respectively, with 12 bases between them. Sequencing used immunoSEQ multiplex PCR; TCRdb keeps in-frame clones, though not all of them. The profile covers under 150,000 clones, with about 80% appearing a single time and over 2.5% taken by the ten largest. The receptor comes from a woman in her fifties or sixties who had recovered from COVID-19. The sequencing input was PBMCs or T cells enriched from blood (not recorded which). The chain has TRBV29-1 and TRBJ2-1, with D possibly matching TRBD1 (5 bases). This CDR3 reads CSGQIFNNEQFF. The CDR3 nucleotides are TGCAGCGGACAGATTTTCAACAATGAGCAGTTCTTC.